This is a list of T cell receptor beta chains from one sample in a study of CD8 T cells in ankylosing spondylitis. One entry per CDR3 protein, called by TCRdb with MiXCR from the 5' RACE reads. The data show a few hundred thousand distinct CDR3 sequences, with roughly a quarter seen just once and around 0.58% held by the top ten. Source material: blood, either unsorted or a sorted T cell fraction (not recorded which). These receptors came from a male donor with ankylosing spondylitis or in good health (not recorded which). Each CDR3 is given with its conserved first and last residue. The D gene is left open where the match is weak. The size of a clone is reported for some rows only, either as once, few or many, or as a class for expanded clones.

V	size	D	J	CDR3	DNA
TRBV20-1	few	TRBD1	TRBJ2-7	CSARGGQGTYEQYF	TGCAGTGCTAGGGGTGGACAGGGGACCTACGAGCAGTACTTC
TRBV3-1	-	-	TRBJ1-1	CASSQGVSVAGTEAFF	TGTGCCAGCAGCCAAGGGGTCAGCGTGGCGGGTACTGAAGCTTTCTTT
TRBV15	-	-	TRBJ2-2	CATSRDLGGTGELFF	TGTGCCACCAGCAGAGATCTTGGGGGGACCGGGGAGCTGTTTTTT
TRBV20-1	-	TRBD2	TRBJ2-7	CSARDAGRGDSYEQYF	TGCAGTGCTAGAGATGCGGGGCGGGGGGACTCCTACGAGCAGTACTTC
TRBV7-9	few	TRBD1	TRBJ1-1	CASSPHRGEAFF	TGTGCCAGCAGCCCCCACAGGGGTGAAGCTTTCTTT
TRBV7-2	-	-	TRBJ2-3	CASSVATTDTQYF	TGTGCCAGCAGCGTAGCTACCACAGATACGCAGTATTTT
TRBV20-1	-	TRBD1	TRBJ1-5	CSAKTGVANQPQHF	TGCAGTGCAAAGACAGGGGTCGCCAATCAGCCCCAGCATTTT
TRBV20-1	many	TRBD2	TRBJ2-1	CSAPRGGRASSSYNEQFF	TGCAGTGCTCCCCGGGGGGGTCGCGCCTCGAGCTCCTACAATGAGCAGTTCTTC
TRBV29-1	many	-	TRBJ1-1	CSVDRDTEAFF	TGCAGCGTTGACCGGGACACTGAAGCTTTCTTT
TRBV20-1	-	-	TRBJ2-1	CSASIQSYNEQFF	TGCAGTGCTAGTATCCAGTCATACAATGAGCAGTTCTTC
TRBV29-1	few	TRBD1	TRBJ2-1	CSEGTGYNEQFF	TGCAGCGAGGGGACAGGCTACAATGAGCAGTTCTTC
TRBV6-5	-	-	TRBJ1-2	CASSYDPYTNYGYTF	TGTGCCAGCAGTTACGATCCGTATACTAACTATGGCTACACCTTC
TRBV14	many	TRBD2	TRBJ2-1	CASSRIAGGRSEQFF	TGTGCCAGCAGCCGTATAGCGGGGGGGCGGAGTGAGCAGTTCTTC
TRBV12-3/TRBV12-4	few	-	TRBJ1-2	CASSWGGGYYGYTF	TGTGCCAGCAGTTGGGGGGGAGGATACTATGGCTACACCTTC
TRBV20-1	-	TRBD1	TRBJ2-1	CSARPGTGYNEQFF	TGCAGTGCTAGGCCCGGGACAGGCTACAATGAGCAGTTCTTC
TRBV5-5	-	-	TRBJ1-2	CASSLDPYYGYTF	TGTGCCAGCAGCTTGGACCCATACTATGGCTACACCTTC
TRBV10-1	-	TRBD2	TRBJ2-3	CASSDSAGGDTQYF	TGCGCCAGCAGTGATTCTGCGGGGGGGGATACGCAGTATTTT
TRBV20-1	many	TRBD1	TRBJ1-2	CSAPSSGVGQVATF	TGCAGTGCTCCATCCTCGGGTGTGGGACAGGTGGCGACCTTC
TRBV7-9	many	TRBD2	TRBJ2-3	CASSKSSGGGTDTQYF	TGTGCCAGCAGCAAGTCTAGCGGTGGGGGCACAGATACGCAGTATTTT
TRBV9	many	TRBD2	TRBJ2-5	CASSAEREAGFFQETQYF	TGTGCCAGCAGCGCCGAGCGGGAGGCGGGGTTTTTTCAAGAGACCCAGTACTTC
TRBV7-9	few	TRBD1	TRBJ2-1	CASSPGTGRHEQFF	TGTGCCAGCAGCCCCGGGACAGGACGTCATGAGCAGTTCTTC
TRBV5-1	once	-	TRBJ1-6	CASREVAAGDSPLHF	TGCGCCAGCCGGGAGGTGGCAGCGGGTGATTCACCCCTCCACTTT
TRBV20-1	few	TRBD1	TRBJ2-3	CSVRGQITDTQYF	TGCAGCGTACGGGGACAGATCACAGATACGCAGTATTTT
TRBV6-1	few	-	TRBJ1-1	CASSEVQGNTEAFF	TGTGCCAGCAGTGAAGTACAGGGGAACACTGAAGCTTTCTTT
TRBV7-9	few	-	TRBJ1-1	CASSAGLMNTEAFF	TGTGCCAGCAGCGCCGGACTGATGAACACTGAAGCTTTCTTT
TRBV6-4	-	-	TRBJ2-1	CASSGVGGLSYNEQFF	TGTGCCAGCAGTGGTGTCGGGGGCCTTTCCTACAATGAGCAGTTCTTC
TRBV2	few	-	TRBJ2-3	CASSLTSTDTQYF	TGTGCCAGCAGCCTGACTAGCACAGATACGCAGTATTTT
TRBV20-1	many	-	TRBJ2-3	CSASGRRASTDTQYF	TGCAGTGCTAGCGGGCGGCGGGCTAGCACAGATACGCAGTATTTT
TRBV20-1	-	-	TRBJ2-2	CSASQGAGELFF	TGCAGTGCTAGTCAAGGGGCCGGGGAGCTGTTTTTT
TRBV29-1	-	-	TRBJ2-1	CSVEGGFSSYNEQFF	TGCAGCGTTGAAGGTGGATTCAGCTCCTACAATGAGCAGTTCTTC
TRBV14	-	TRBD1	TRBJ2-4	CASSPPGTGHIQYF	TGTGCCAGCAGCCCCCCCGGGACAGGGCACATTCAGTACTTC
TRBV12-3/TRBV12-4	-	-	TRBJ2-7	CASSHGGIYEQYF	TGTGCCAGCAGCCATGGAGGGATCTACGAGCAGTACTTC
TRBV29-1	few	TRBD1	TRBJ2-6	CSVGQGATGANVLTF	TGCAGCGTTGGGCAGGGGGCGACCGGGGCCAACGTCCTGACTTTC
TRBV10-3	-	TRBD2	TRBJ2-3	CAISGLAGGLRTDTQYF	TGTGCCATCAGTGGTCTAGCGGGGGGGCTCCGCACAGATACGCAGTATTTT
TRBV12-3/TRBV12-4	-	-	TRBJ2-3	CASSWVDTQYF	TGTGCCAGCTCGTGGGTGGATACGCAGTATTTT
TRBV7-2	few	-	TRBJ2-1	CASSLAKSSYNEQFF	TGTGCCAGCAGCTTAGCGAAAAGCTCCTACAATGAGCAGTTCTTC
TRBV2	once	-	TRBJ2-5	CASSGIAGLKETQYF	TGTGCCAGCAGTGGGATCGCGGGCCTCAAAGAGACCCAGTACTTC
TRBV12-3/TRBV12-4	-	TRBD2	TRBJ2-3	CATTPRVGGITDTQYF	TGTGCCACCACCCCGAGGGTGGGGGGGATCACAGATACGCAGTATTTT
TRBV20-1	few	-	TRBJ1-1	CSARVRGAVTEAFF	TGCAGTGCTAGGGTTAGGGGGGCGGTAACTGAAGCTTTCTTT
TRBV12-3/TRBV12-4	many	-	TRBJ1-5	CASSLGDYSNQPQHF	TGTGCCAGCAGTTTGGGCGATTATAGCAATCAGCCCCAGCATTTT
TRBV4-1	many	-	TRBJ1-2	CASSPVTGRIIDYGYTF	TGCGCCAGCAGCCCCGTAACGGGACGGATTATAGACTATGGCTACACCTTC